This T cell receptor beta chain was documented in a study of shared clonotypes between healthy human individuals. Adults of Caucasian background living in Nashville, Tennessee made up all donors. CDR1 is SGHTA, CDR2 FQGNSA, per germline. Trimming removed 5 bases at V and 7 bases at J, with 12 bases between. The CDR3 covers 13 residues. The assay ran at deep level. TCRdb keeps only in-frame clones here, not all; method: immunoSEQ multiplex PCR. Here the sample spans roughly 680,000 clones, around 70% being singletons. Sequenced material: memory CD4+ T cells sorted from blood. Subset given: CD45RA-negative fraction. The origin of this receptor is a woman aged 25 to 39 in good health. The J gene is TRBJ2-1, the V gene TRBV7-2; D is undetermined. CDR3 nucleotides: TGTGCCAGCAGCCCATATATTAATAATGAGCAGTTCTTC. Translating gives CASSPYINNEQFF.